The 25 T cell receptor beta chains in this list originate from one sample, sequenced in a study of blood T cell repertoires in COVID-19. Produced via immunoSEQ multiplex PCR; TCRdb's table is partial and in-frame only. Here the sample spans roughly 150,000 clones, roughly 84% being singletons. The sample comprised peripheral blood. The receptors were gathered from a woman over 75 with active or convalescent COVID-19.

Turning to this clone: Mismatch with germline at one junction end may stem from a read error. The chain has TRBV7-8 and TRBJ2-5; TRBD1 agrees at 10 bases. This CDR3 has 16 residues. From germline, CDR1 is SGHVS and CDR2 FQNEAQ. DNA for the CDR3: TGTGCCAGCAGCTTAGGAACAGGGGACAGGGGAGAGATCCAGTACTTC. Protein sequence: CASSLGTGDRGEIQYF. Complete variable domain (other parts from reference TRBV7-8 and TRBJ2-5): GAGVSQSPRYKVAKRGQDVALRCDPISGHVSLFWYQQALGQGPEFLTYFQNEAQLDKSGLPSDRFFAERPEGSVSTLKIQRTQQEDSAVYLCASSLGTGDRGEIQYFGPGTRLLVL.

The chain recombines TRBV3-1 (or the pseudogene TRBV3-2) with TRBJ1-1, with a possible D match to TRBD1 (5 bases). Germline V gene data show CDR1 as LGHDT and CDR2 as YNNKEL (reference sequence). V was pared by 4 bases and J by 8 bases, with 11 bases between. The length of the CDR3 is 12 residues. The CDR3 DNA sequence: TGTGCCAGCAGCCCCTTGGGGGGGGAAGCTTTCTTT. Protein: CASSPLGGEAFF.

This clone was seen just once. This chain connects TRBV6-5 to TRBJ2-7; D not certain. The germline V gene has CDR1 MNHEY and CDR2 SVGAGI. This CDR3 comprises 14 residues. Trimming took 4 bases from V and 0 from J, leaving 10 bases between them. This CDR3 reads CASSSVFSSYEQYF. CDR3 sequence (DNA): TGTGCCAGCAGTTCCGTTTTTAGCTCCTACGAGCAGTACTTC.

V and J are TRBV19 and TRBJ2-5; D is perhaps TRBD1 (5 bases). V was pared by 5 bases and J by 1 base, with 11 bases between. The CDR3 has 14 amino acids. Per the germline V gene, CDR1 is LNHDA and CDR2 is SQIVND (reference sequence). In DNA form, the CDR3 reads TGTGCCAGTAGTCCCAGGGTGGGCCAAGAGACCCAGTACTTC. Its protein is CASSPRVGQETQYF.

The chain is built from TRBV27 and TRBJ2-3; 11 bases fit TRBD2. V dropped 5 bases and J dropped 5; count of bases not matched to a gene: 9. Germline CDR1 is MNHEY and CDR2 is SMNVEV (reference sequence). The CDR3 totals 16 residues. The CDR3 DNA is TGTGCCAGCAGTAGGAGTCTAGCGGGAGGCTTAGATACGCAGTATTTT. It yields the protein CASSRSLAGGLDTQYF.

The rearrangement links TRBV6-4 to TRBJ2-1; D possibly corresponds to TRBD1 (7 bases). The V end lost 6 bases, the J end lost 6 bases, and 15 bases lay between the germline ends. The CDR3 contains 14 residues. Germline V CDR1 and CDR2: MRHNA, SNTAGT. CDR3 sequence reads: CASSLQGGGNEQFF. In nucleotides, the CDR3 is TGTGCCAGCAGCCTCCAGGGGGGAGGCAATGAGCAGTTCTTC.

On this clone itself: The sample holds other DNA sequences that translate to the same CDR3. V and J are TRBV5-1 and TRBJ1-1, with D uncertain. Germline V gene data show CDR1 as SGHRS and CDR2 as YFSETQ. This CDR3 spans 14 amino acids. Trimming pared 2 bases from V and 0 bases from J, leaving 8 bases between. The CDR3, as DNA: TGCGCCAGCAGCTTAACGGGAATGAACACTGAAGCTTTCTTT. The encoded protein is CASSLTGMNTEAFF.

The chain couples TRBV9 to TRBJ2-5; perhaps TRBD1 as D (7 bases). Looked up from germline, CDR1 is SGDLS and CDR2 is YYNGEE. V was trimmed by 4 bases and J by 5 bases, leaving 21 bases between them. CDR3 size: 16 residues. The chain's CDR3 is CASSSRPGAGGETQYF. CDR3 nucleotides: TGTGCCAGCAGCTCTCGCCCGGGGGCAGGGGGTGAGACCCAGTACTTC.

J is TRBJ2-7 and V is TRBV5-1; D uncertain. The germline V and J ends were trimmed by 0 bases and 3 bases, with 7 bases remaining between them. Germline V gene lookup returns CDR1 SGHRS and CDR2 YFSETQ. The CDR3 has 13 residues. The CDR3 nucleotides read TGCGCCAGCAGCTTGGGATCTAGCTACGAGCAGTACTTC. It yields the protein CASSLGSSYEQYF.

This chain uses TRBV9 with TRBJ1-2, with D possibly TRBD1 on 5 matching bases. CDR3 length equals 14 residues. V was clipped by 3 bases and J by 4 bases, with 13 bases between them. Germline V gene sequence: CDR1 SGDLS, CDR2 YYNGEE. The CDR3 spells CASSALRDSYGYTF. The CDR3, as DNA: TGTGCCAGCAGCGCCCTCCGGGACTCCTATGGCTACACCTTC.

The chain employs TRBV7-6 and TRBJ2-1; 11 bases fit TRBD2. The germline CDR1 and CDR2 sequences are SGHVS and FNYEAQ. CDR3 length: 15 amino acids. V lost 1 base and J lost 9; bases outside the gene matches: 5. The CDR3 reads CASSLELAGDGEQFF. For the CDR3, the DNA is TGTGCCAGCAGCTTAGAACTAGCGGGAGACGGTGAGCAGTTCTTC.

This clone was picked up a small number of times. V gene TRBV9 combines with J gene TRBJ1-6, with TRBD1 identical over 7 bases. The CDR3 sequence is 17 residues long. The germline V gene has CDR1 SGDLS and CDR2 YYNGEE. V lost 3 bases and J lost 6; bases outside the gene matches: 12. CDR3 in amino acids: CASSARAGQESNSPLHF. The CDR3 region has the DNA TGTGCCAGCAGCGCACGCGCCGGACAGGAGTCTAATTCACCCCTCCACTTT.

The chain couples TRBV19 to TRBJ1-5, with 7 bases aligning to TRBD1. V lost 9 bases to trimming and J lost 7 bases; unmatched junction nucleotides: 9. CDR1 and CDR2 from the germline V gene are LNHDA and SQIVND (reference sequence). CDR3 size: 13 residues. Written as DNA, the CDR3 is TGTGCCAGCCAAGACAGGGTCCTGCAGCCCCAGCATTTT. Translation gives CASQDRVLQPQHF.

The chain couples TRBV5-1 to TRBJ1-1; D not certain. Germline-derived CDR1 and CDR2 are SGHRS and YFSETQ. Deletions cut 0 bases from V and 3 bases from J, with 9 bases between. The CDR3 contains 14 residues. CDR3 DNA: TGCGCCAGCAGCTTGGTCTACGGGGACACTGAAGCTTTCTTT. Amino acids: CASSLVYGDTEAFF.

The rearrangement uses TRBV7-6 and TRBJ2-1, with 7 positions matching TRBD1. V lost 5 bases and J lost 7; bases outside the gene matches: 2. Germline V gene data show CDR1 as SGHVS and CDR2 as FNYEAQ. The CDR3 totals 12 residues. In nucleotides, the CDR3 is TGTGCCAGCAGCCTACAGGGGAATGAGCAGTTCTTC. This sequence encodes CASSLQGNEQFF.

This clone was counted once. This chain links TRBV5-4 with TRBJ2-3; D not resolved. The CDR3 length is 14 residues. V was cut by 3 bases and J by 2 bases, with 10 bases left in between. Germline CDR1 is SGHNT and CDR2 is YYREEE (reference sequence). Written as DNA, the CDR3 is TGTGCCAGCAGCTCCACCGACATCACAGATACGCAGTATTTT. Translated: CASSSTDITDTQYF.

The chain is built from TRBV2 and TRBJ2-1; tentative D call: TRBD2 (7 bases). The length of the CDR3 is 13 residues. V lost 7 bases and J lost 6, with 13 bases in between. CDR1 is SNHLY, CDR2 FYNNEI, per germline. DNA of the CDR3: TGTGCCAGCACCGGGGGGACAACCAATGAGCAGTTCTTC. Amino acid sequence: CASTGGTTNEQFF.

The V gene is TRBV5-8, the J gene TRBJ1-4; 7 bases agree with TRBD1. Trimming removed 4 bases from V and 5 bases from J; junction bases left unmatched: 5. The CDR3 is made up of 14 amino acids. Germline CDR1 and CDR2: SGHTS and YDEGEE. The CDR3 DNA sequence: TGTGCCAGCAGCCTAGACAGGGCGAATGAAAAACTGTTTTTT. It translates to CASSLDRANEKLFF.

The rearrangement links TRBV10-1 to TRBJ2-7; tentatively, D is TRBD2 (6 bases). V shed 0 bases and J shed 3 bases, with 9 bases lying between them. Germline values: CDR1 WNHNN, CDR2 SYGVQD (reference sequence). This CDR3 region has 14 residues. The CDR3 region has the DNA TGCGCCAGCAGTGAGTCGGGACTTCTCTACGAGCAGTACTTC. Amino acids: CASSESGLLYEQYF.

This rearrangement joins TRBV7-9 to TRBJ2-7, with a tentative D call TRBD2 (5 bases). The V end lost 1 base, the J end lost 5 bases, and 9 bases lay between the germline ends. Germline V gives CDR1 SEHNR, CDR2 FQNEAQ (reference sequence). The CDR3 length is 13 residues. The CDR3 loop is CASSLGGNNEQYF. DNA for the CDR3: TGTGCCAGCAGCTTAGGAGGGAACAACGAGCAGTACTTC. The whole variable domain, filled in from reference TRBV7-9 and TRBJ2-7, reads DTGVSQNPRHKITKRGQNVTFRCDPISEHNRLYWYRQTLGQGPEFLTYFQNEAQLEKSRLLSDRFSAERPKGSFSTLEIQRTEQGDSAMYLCASSLGGNNEQYFGPGTRLTVT.

This clone was found once. The chain employs TRBV5-8 and TRBJ2-7; 7 positions match TRBD2. V lost 4 bases and J lost 4; bases outside the gene matches: 5. Germline CDR1 reads SGHTS; CDR2 reads YDEGEE. The CDR3 loop spans 13 amino acids. Here the CDR3 DNA reads TGTGCCAGCAGCCCTAGCGGACTATACGAGCAGTACTTC. This gives the protein CASSPSGLYEQYF.

V gene TRBV28 combines with J gene TRBJ1-2; 12 positions agree with TRBD1. The length of the CDR3 is 15 residues. J gave up 7 bases and V 4 bases, and 7 bases lay outside the gene matches. The germline V gene has CDR1 MDHEN and CDR2 SYDVKM. This CDR3 reads CASSYRGQGASGYTF. In nucleotides, the CDR3 is TGTGCCAGCAGTTACCGGGGACAGGGGGCGAGTGGCTACACCTTC.

The chain recombines TRBV6-1 with TRBJ1-5; maybe TRBD1 (6 bases). CDR3 length: 16 amino acids. Germline-derived CDR1 and CDR2 are MNHNS and SASEGT. V was cut by 3 bases and J by 2 bases, with 14 bases left in between. CDR3 protein: CASSDEGRGRNQPQHF. The CDR3 DNA is TGTGCCAGCAGTGATGAGGGCAGGGGTCGCAATCAGCCCCAGCATTTT.

The genes are TRBV28 and TRBJ2-1; TRBD2 matches 10 bases. There are 16 residues in the CDR3. Losses at the gene ends were 5 bases for V and 1 base for J; bases not matched to a gene: 5. The germline CDR1 and CDR2 sequences are MDHEN and SYDVKM. CDR3 DNA sequence: TGTGCCAGCAGTCGCTTAGCGGGAGGTTCCTACAATGAGCAGTTCTTC. Amino acids: CASSRLAGGSYNEQFF.

V is TRBV11-2 and J is TRBJ1-3; TRBD1 is a possible D gene (5 bases). The CDR3 consists of 15 residues. Germline CDR1 reads SGHAT; CDR2 reads FQNNGV. V was shortened by 1 base and J by 0 bases, with 7 bases between the two germline ends. Written as DNA, the CDR3 is TGTGCCAGCAGCTTAGGTCAGGGCTCTGGAAACACCATATATTTT. It yields the protein CASSLGQGSGNTIYF.